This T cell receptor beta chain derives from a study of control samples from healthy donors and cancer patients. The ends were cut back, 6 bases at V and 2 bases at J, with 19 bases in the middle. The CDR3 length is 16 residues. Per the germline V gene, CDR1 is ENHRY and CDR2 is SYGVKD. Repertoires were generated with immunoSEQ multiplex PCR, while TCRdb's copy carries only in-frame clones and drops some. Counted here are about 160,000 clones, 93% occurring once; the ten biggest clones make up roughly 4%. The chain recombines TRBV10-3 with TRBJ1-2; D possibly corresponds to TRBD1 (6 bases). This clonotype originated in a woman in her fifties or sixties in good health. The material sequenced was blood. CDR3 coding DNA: TGTGCCATCAGCCCGGGGGGCTGGGACGGCAACTATGGCTACACCTTC. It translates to CAISPGGWDGNYGYTF.